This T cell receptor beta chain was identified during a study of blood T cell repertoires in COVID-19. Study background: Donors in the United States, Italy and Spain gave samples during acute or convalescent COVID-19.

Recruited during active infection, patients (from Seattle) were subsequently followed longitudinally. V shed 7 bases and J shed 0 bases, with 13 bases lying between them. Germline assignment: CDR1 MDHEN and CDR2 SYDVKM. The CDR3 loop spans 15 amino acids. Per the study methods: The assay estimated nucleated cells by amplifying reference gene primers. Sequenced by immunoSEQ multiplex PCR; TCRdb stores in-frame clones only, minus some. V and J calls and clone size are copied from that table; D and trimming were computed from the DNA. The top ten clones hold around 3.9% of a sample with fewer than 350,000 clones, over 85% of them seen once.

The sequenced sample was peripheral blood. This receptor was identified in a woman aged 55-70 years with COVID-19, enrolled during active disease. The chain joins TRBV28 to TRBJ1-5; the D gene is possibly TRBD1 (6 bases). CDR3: CASNPTGISNQPQHF. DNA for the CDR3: TGTGCCAGCAACCCAACAGGGATTAGCAATCAGCCCCAGCATTTT.